This T cell receptor beta chain was obtained from a study of T cells after yellow fever vaccination. About this clonotype itself: Its antigen is unknown.

Template switching with 5'RACE generated the TCR cDNA and added a universal primer site and UMIs. TCRdb independently ran MiXCR on the 5' RACE reads; one entry per CDR3 protein. The sample lists some 560,000 distinct CDR3 sequences; approximately 21% were seen once. The ends were cut back, 5 bases at V and 5 bases at J, with 23 bases in the middle. Germline assignment: CDR1 SGHTA and CDR2 FQGNSA. CDR3 length: 17 amino acids. The study's findings and limits: Clones from primary vaccination mostly reappeared after the booster (about 97% CD4, approximately 88% CD8).

This receptor was taken from a young man who received the YFV17D yellow fever vaccine. The chain recombines TRBV7-2 with TRBJ2-3; D possibly matches TRBD1 or TRBD2 (5 bases each). The material was PBMCs, obtained 15 days after the yellow fever booster vaccination. CDR3: CASSPTGRPRGVDTQYF. The CDR3 coding sequence is TGTGCCAGCAGCCCGACTGGGAGACCCCGAGGGGTAGATACGCAGTATTTT.